This TCR beta chain derives from a study of T cells in Graves' hyperthyroidism and ophthalmopathy (dated by TCRdb to the late 2010s). With regard to the full study: Peripheral blood samples were taken at initial diagnosis, before any treatment was given. The approximately 100 discovery patients were randomly divided into training and test sets at a 7:3 ratio. A discovery cohort of about a hundred patients, 43 with Graves' ophthalmopathy and over 55 with stable Graves' hyperthyroidism, was used to find distinguishing TCR V-J signatures. According to the paper, TCR Vbeta CDR3 sequencing was carried out on about 140 peripheral blood samples, which came from around 43 ophthalmopathy, 70 to 80 hyperthyroidism and about 17 progressor patients. In addition, the study compared T-cell repertoires in thyroid tissue and in blood from six Graves' hyperthyroidism patients. After sampling, hyperthyroidism patients received methimazole starting at 30 mg daily, and ophthalmopathy patients received high-dose intravenous methylprednisolone. Prospective prediction of ophthalmopathy was tested in an independent validation cohort consisting of 18 hyperthyroidism patients and 15 or so patients who later progressed to ophthalmopathy. Results and caveats for the whole study, not just this receptor: No statistical method was used to fix the sample size in advance, and group allocation was not hidden from the investigators. Ophthalmopathy was separated from stable hyperthyroidism by a 13 V-J signature model, with over 85% sensitivity and approximately 84% specificity obtained in cross-validation and 80%/75% obtained in testing. During validation, the model predicted progression to ophthalmopathy a median of approximately 6.5 months ahead of onset, with almost 71% sensitivity and around 72% specificity. Blood samples also contained most of the expanded thyroid clonotypes (frequency above 0.001), which suggests that blood repertoires may reflect thyroid immune responses.

Reading from cysteine to phenylalanine, the CDR3 counts 15 amino acids. Only the CDR3 part of the read is kept: 45 bases, read in frame from the first base. V is clipped by 2 bases and J by 0 bases, and the sequence between their germline boundaries is 10 bases long. The germline V gene encodes CDR1 SEHNR and CDR2 FQNEAQ (reference sequence). Moderately to severely active disease, a Clinical Activity Score of at least 3, a NOSPECS grade of at least 4, and a duration under 3 months were present in ophthalmopathy patients. Exclusion was applied to patients with uncontrolled infections, other autoimmune diseases, pregnancy or lactation. Diagnoses were based on clinical symptoms, serum thyroxine and TRAb, thyroid ultrasound and orbital computed tomography. PBMCs were isolated from about 9.2 ml of fresh peripheral blood by Ficoll-Paque density gradient centrifugation. Total RNA was extracted with Trizol reagent, and quality was checked on an Agilent 2100 Bioanalyzer.

TCR beta CDR3 regions were amplified from RNA transcripts. A first-round RT-PCR of the TCR CDR3 used the HTBI primer set with the Qiagen OneStep RT-PCR kit. Libraries were constructed in a second round of multiplex PCR, after which size selection and purification were carried out. Sequencing of the libraries was done on an Illumina HiSeq2000 using paired-end 100 bp reads. The authors' analysis ran thus. Raw data were processed with SOAPnuke, discarding reads with adapters, uncalled bases, mean Phred below 15, or no exact constant-primer or identifier match. High-quality paired reads were merged using COPE v1.2.5, and each unique nucleotide sequence was defined as a clonotype. Clonotypes were aligned to IMGT TRBV, TRBD and TRBJ reference segments using MiTCR v1.1. Analysis was restricted to V-J combinations with a frequency above 0.0001, which covered about 99% of repertoires. The TCS score was defined as F50 (clonal expansion) divided by E x V (chaos), with BLOSUM62-based TCRdist calculated between CDR3 peptides within each V-J. Welch's t-statistics and random forest reduced roughly 500 V-J features to roughly 13, which were used in a naive Bayes classifier (R e1071). Clones were called with MiXCR by TCRdb after fastp trimmed the public reads at Q25, and only in-frame beta chains were retained. Identical CDR3 protein sequences are pooled into one entry, listed with their most common genes and DNA. TCRdb, not the authors, supplied the V and J calls. Present in this sample are some 490,000 distinct CDR3 sequences, 20% to 25% of which were seen just once. The ten top clones hold around 47% of the sample.

To note about this clonotype: The target of this receptor is not known. Base qualities were left out, and no much larger clone turns up one base away.

Recombination linked TRBV7-9 to TRBJ1-1, with the D gene too uncertain to name. Sequencing was carried out using blood. The receptor was isolated from an older woman with Graves' ophthalmopathy. Here the CDR3 is given as CASSLSFGMNTEAFF. The DNA sequence is TGTGCCAGCAGCTTATCCTTCGGAATGAACACTGAAGCTTTCTTT.